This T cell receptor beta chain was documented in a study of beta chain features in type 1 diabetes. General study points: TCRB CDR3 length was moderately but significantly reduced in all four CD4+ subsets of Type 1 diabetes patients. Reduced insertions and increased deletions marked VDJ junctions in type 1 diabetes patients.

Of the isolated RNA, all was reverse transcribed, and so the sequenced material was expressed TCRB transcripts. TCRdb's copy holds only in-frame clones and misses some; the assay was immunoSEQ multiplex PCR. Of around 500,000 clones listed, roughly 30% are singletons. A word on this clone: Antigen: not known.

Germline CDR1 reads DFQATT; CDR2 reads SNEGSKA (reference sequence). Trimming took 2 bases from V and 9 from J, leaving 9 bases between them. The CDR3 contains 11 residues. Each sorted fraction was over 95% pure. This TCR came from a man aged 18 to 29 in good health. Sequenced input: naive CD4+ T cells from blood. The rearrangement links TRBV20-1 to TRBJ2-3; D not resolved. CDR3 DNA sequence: TGCAGTGCTAGAAGGGATGGGACGCAGTATTTT. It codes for CSARRDGTQYF.